This T cell receptor beta chain was recovered during a study of siplizumab effects on memory and regulatory T cells. General observations from the study: Naive T cells, seemingly more diverse than memory cells, seemed major alloresponse contributors. With siplizumab, cumulative frequency of CD4+ memory-derived alloreactive sequences dropped significantly. Confirmation that proliferating Tregs from siplizumab cultures had suppressive function was not obtained.

On this clone: Its antigen is as yet unknown.

Per the germline V gene, CDR1 is SGHVS and CDR2 is FNYEAQ. This CDR3 contains 17 residues. Trimming removed 5 bases at V and 4 bases at J, with 21 bases between. For every sample, some 9 x 10^4 TCR templates were assayed. Generated by immunoSEQ multiplex PCR, the TCRdb table keeps only in-frame clones and is missing some. The table includes about 85,000 clones, just under 95% detected once. This chain connects TRBV7-6 to TRBJ1-3; D not resolved. Sequencing input: CD8+ T cells sorted from blood. This TCR came from a human donor in good health. For the CDR3, the DNA is TGTGCCAGCAGCCCGACGGCAGTTTGGAAAATCGGAAACACCATATATTTT. Residues: CASSPTAVWKIGNTIYF.